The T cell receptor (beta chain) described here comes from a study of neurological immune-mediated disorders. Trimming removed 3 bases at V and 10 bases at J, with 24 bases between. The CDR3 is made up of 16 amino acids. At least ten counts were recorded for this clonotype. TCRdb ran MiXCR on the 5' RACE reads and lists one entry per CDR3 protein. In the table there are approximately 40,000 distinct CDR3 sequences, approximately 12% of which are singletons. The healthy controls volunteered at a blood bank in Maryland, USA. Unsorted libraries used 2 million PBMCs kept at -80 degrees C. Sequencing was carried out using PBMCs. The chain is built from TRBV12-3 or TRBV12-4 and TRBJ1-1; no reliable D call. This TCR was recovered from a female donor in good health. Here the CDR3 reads CASSFEVGRAGLRAFF. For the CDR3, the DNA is TGTGCCAGCAGTTTTGAGGTTGGACGGGCCGGGCTCAGAGCTTTCTTT.